This T cell receptor beta chain was captured by sequencing in a study of cytomegalovirus exposure and HLA in healthy donors. Study-wide points: The study found most TCR sequences rare, yet found some public TCRs in many donors. Prediction of most subjects' HLA-A and HLA-B alleles by TCR beta sequences was reportedly accurate.

With 60 Vbeta and 13 Jbeta primers, the PCR was carried out. Only in-frame clones appear in the TCRdb table, and some are missing; sequencing was by immunoSEQ multiplex PCR. The sample yields some 180,000 clones, around four fifths seen once. Trimming shortened V by 3 bases and J by 0 bases, and 12 bases separated the two germline ends. Per germline, CDR1 SGHTA and CDR2 FQGNSA. The CDR3 covers 16 residues. This clone was found many times. Its antigen is unidentified. The sample comprised PBMCs. The receptor comes from a man aged 35 to 55 in good health and CMV-seropositive. The chain has TRBV7-2 and TRBJ1-3; D is ambiguous. CDR3 in DNA: TGTGCCAGCAGCTTCTATCCGGGAAACTCTGGAAACACCATATATTTT. Its protein product is CASSFYPGNSGNTIYF. Combining the CDR3 with reference TRBV7-2 and TRBJ1-3 gives the whole variable domain GAGVSQSPSNKVTEKGKDVELRCDPISGHTALYWYRQSLGQGLEFLIYFQGNSAPDKSGLPSDRFSAERTGGSVSTLTIQRTQQEDSAVYLCASSFYPGNSGNTIYFGEGSWLTVV.